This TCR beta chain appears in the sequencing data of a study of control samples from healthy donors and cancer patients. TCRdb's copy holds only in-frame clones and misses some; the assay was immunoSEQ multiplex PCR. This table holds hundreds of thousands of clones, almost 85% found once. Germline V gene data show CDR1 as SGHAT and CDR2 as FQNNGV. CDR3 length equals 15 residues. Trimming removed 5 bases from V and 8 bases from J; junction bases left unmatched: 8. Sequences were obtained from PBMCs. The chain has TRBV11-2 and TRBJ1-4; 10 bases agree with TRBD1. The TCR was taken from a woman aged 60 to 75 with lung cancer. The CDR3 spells CASSPRTGGREKLFF. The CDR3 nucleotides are TGTGCCAGCAGCCCGCGGACAGGGGGACGGGAAAAACTGTTTTTT.